These T cell receptor beta chains were read from a single sample in a study of OX40 agonist ivuxolimab in advanced cancers. Clones were read by immunoSEQ multiplex PCR, and TCRdb kept only the in-frame ones, dropping some. The repertoire holds approximately 58,000 clones, with approximately 78% as singletons. The sequenced sample was CD4+ or CD8+ T cells sorted from blood, obtained in a trial of the OX40 agonist ivuxolimab. These receptor sequences come from an adult with an advanced solid tumor such as melanoma, head and neck, liver or kidney cancer. Each CDR3 is given without its conserved first and last residue.

v_gene	j_gene	CDR3aa
TRBV18	TRBJ2-7	ASSGTSGYEQY
TRBV2	TRBJ1-2	ASSLGTHGGYT
TRBV11-2	TRBJ2-5	ASSLGGLIETQY
TRBV5-1	TRBJ1-2	ASSHEQGEGGYT
TRBV14	TRBJ2-2	ASSQDLGGELF
TRBV7-9	TRBJ2-3	ASSLGLAGPDTDTQY
TRBV7-3	TRBJ2-1	ASSLVQGAGYNEQF
TRBV2	TRBJ2-3	ASSPLAAVSTDTQY
TRBV5-1	TRBJ2-2	ASSLDGRDTGELF
TRBV9	TRBJ2-7	ASSVDQGRYEQY
TRBV29-1	TRBJ1-1	SVAWNTEAF
TRBV18	TRBJ1-5	ASSLQGLNQPQH
TRBV5-8	TRBJ2-1	ASSLARTGGNEQF
TRBV5-1	TRBJ2-3	ASSLEGRVSTDTQY
TRBV2	TRBJ2-2	ASTRQGAGELF
TRBV7-6	TRBJ2-3	ASSLGGDDTQY
TRBV2	TRBJ1-5	ASSSGGTNQPQH
TRBV10-1	TRBJ2-3	ASSVSGTGGTDTQY
TRBV9	TRBJ1-6	ASSPEVGPDNSPLH
TRBV7-9	TRBJ2-7	ASSSGLTREQY
TRBV18	TRBJ1-6	ASSPGQGSVNSPLH
TRBV19	TRBJ1-1	ASSRGGDTEAF